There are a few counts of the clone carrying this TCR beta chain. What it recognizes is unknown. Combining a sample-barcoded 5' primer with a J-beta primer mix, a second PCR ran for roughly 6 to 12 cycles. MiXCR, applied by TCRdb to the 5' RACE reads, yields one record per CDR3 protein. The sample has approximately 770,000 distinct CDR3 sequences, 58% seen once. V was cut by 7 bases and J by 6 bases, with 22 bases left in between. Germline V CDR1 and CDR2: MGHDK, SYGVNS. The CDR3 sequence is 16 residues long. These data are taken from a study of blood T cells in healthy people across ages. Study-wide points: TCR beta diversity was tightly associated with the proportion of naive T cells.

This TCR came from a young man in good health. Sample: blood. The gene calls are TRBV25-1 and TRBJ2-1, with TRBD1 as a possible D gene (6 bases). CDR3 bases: TGTGCCAGCACCCCACGACAGGTTAAAGGGAGCAATGAGCAGTTCTTC. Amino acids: CASTPRQVKGSNEQFF. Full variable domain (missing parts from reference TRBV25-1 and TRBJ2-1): EADIYQTPRYLVIGTGKKITLECSQTMGHDKMYWYQQDPGMELHLIHYSYGVNSTEKGDLSSESTVSRIRTEHFPLTLESARPSHTSQYLCASTPRQVKGSNEQFFGPGTRLTVL.